This TCR beta chain was recovered during a study of blood T cell repertoires in COVID-19. About the research overall: The origin of the acute and convalescent COVID-19 samples was the United States, Italy and Spain.

The V end was cut by 8 bases, the J end by 3 bases, with 14 bases between. The CDR3 spans 14 residues. Germline V gene data show CDR1 as MNHEY and CDR2 as SVGAGI. Assay used: immunoSEQ multiplex PCR; TCRdb lists only in-frame clones, some missing. Here the sample spans about 120,000 clones, 70% to 85% being singletons. This clone was counted between two and nine times. What was sequenced was peripheral blood. The gene calls are TRBV6-5 and TRBJ1-3; the D gene is possibly TRBD1 (5 bases). The receptor comes from a man aged 50-59 years with acute or convalescent COVID-19. The CDR3 sequence: CASAGRADGNTIYF. The CDR3 DNA is TGTGCCAGCGCAGGGAGGGCTGATGGAAACACCATATATTTT.